This T cell receptor (beta chain) came from a study of blood T cell repertoires in COVID-19. In the study overall: Collection of acute and convalescent COVID-19 samples took place in the United States, Italy and Spain. T cells, B-cell-depleted T cells, or PBMCs provided the cDNA or gDNA that served as material.

Germline V lookup: CDR1 MNHEY, CDR2 SVGAGI. V dropped 2 bases and J dropped 5; count of bases not matched to a gene: 4. The CDR3 is made up of 15 amino acids. As for this clone: The sample holds other DNA sequences that translate to the same CDR3.

Authors' analysis steps: Amplification with reference gene primers provided the estimates of nucleated cell counts. Clones were sequenced by immunoSEQ multiplex PCR, and TCRdb holds only the in-frame ones, with some missing. V and J calls and clone size are copied from that table; D and trimming were computed from the DNA. This table holds some 50,000 clones, approximately 87% found once. Sequencing was carried out using peripheral blood. The J gene is TRBJ1-1, the V gene TRBV6-5; 11 bases are shared with TRBD1. This TCR derives from a human donor in a cohort sampled during active COVID-19. In nucleotides, the CDR3 is TGTGCCAGCAGTTACCCGGACAGGGGGCGGACTGAAGCTTTCTTT. Its translation is CASSYPDRGRTEAFF.